This record covers a single TCR beta chain. Individuals drawn from about 26 US areas were roughly 18 to 89 years old. Cohorts were based on clinical histories the participants reported. The CDR3 extends over 14 amino acids. V was cut by 0 bases and J by 6 bases, with 11 bases left in between. CDR1 SEHNR and CDR2 FQNEAQ come from the germline V gene (reference sequence). This sample was taken from a study of blood T cell repertoires in COVID-19. Study-level information: Spain, Italy and the United States supplied samples that represented acute and convalescent COVID-19.

Original analysis: Amplification of reference gene primers provided the estimated nucleated cell counts. Some clones are missing from TCRdb's copy, which holds only in-frame ones; the method was immunoSEQ multiplex PCR. V and J calls and clone size are copied from that table; D and trimming were computed from the DNA. In the table there are about 210,000 clones, approximately 80% of which are singletons. The sample consisted of PBMCs or T cells enriched from blood (not recorded which). J is TRBJ1-2 and V is TRBV7-9; D is uncertain. The receptor was isolated from a man between 25 and 39 years old with acute COVID-19. This CDR3 reads CASSLASGMDGYTF. CDR3 nucleotides: TGTGCCAGCAGCTTAGCGTCCGGGATGGATGGCTACACCTTC.